The 8 T cell receptor beta chains presented below share a single source sample, sequenced in a study of vaccination and CD4 T cells after COVID-19. These TCRs are of unknown antigen specificity. Cultured CD4+ T cell DNA underwent sequencing with the Oncomine TCR Beta short-read assay. MiXCR, applied by TCRdb to the PCR reads, yields one record per CDR3 protein. The data hold fewer than 20,000 distinct CDR3 sequences, with about 63% observed a single time. As for treatment: approximately 11-day PBMC culture with coronavirus spike peptide pools or control peptides (ViraFEST assay). The sample taken for sequencing was CD4+ T cells from blood, cultured in vitro. The source of these receptors is a human donor who had recovered from COVID-19.

Here the CDR3 reads CASSLLGQGDTQYF. The CDR3 nucleotides read TGTGCCAGCAGCTTACTTGGCCAGGGGGATACGCAGTATTTT. The V call is TRBV7-3, the J call TRBJ2-3; a weak D match, TRBD1 (6 bases). Trimming left V 2 bases short and J 6 bases short, with 12 bases between. The length of the CDR3 is 14 residues. CDR1 and CDR2 (germline): SGHTA, FQGTGA.

The table lists this clonotype with a few counts. The rearrangement links TRBV7-2 to TRBJ1-5; D might be TRBD1 (5 bases). This CDR3 region has 15 residues. V shed 1 base and J shed 4 bases, with 11 bases lying between them. Germline V gene sequence: CDR1 SGHTA, CDR2 FQGNSA. CDR3 coding DNA: TGTGCCAGCAGCTTAGTTTGGGGGTCTAATCAGCCCCAGCATTTT. Its protein product is CASSLVWGSNQPQHF.

V usage is TRBV6-5 and J usage is TRBJ2-7, with 8 positions matching TRBD2. Trimming removed 2 bases from V and 4 bases from J; junction bases left unmatched: 7. This CDR3 is built from 15 residues. CDR1 is MNHEY, CDR2 SVGAGI, per germline. The CDR3 nucleotides read TGTGCCAGCAGTTACAGTTCGCGGGAGGCGTACGAGCAGTACTTC. Its translation: CASSYSSREAYEQYF.

V gene TRBV6-5 combines with J gene TRBJ2-1, with D unresolved. V lost 2 bases and J lost 4, with 6 bases in between. Looked up from germline, CDR1 is MNHEY and CDR2 is SVGAGI. The CDR3 sequence is 13 residues long. As DNA, the CDR3 is TGTGCCAGCAGTTACACGGAGTACAATGAGCAGTTCTTC. Translation gives CASSYTEYNEQFF.

V is TRBV7-9 and J is TRBJ1-2; 7 bases fit TRBD1. Germline V lookup: CDR1 SEHNR, CDR2 FQNEAQ (reference sequence). V lost 4 bases and J lost 1; bases outside the gene matches: 3. The CDR3 length is 14 residues. This CDR3 is CASSSRQGNYGYTF. CDR3 nucleotides: TGTGCCAGCAGCTCCCGACAGGGTAACTATGGCTACACCTTC.

J is TRBJ2-5 and V is TRBV20-1; D gene unclear. Deletions cut 4 bases from V and 2 bases from J, with 11 bases between. The CDR3 contains 13 residues. CDR1 and CDR2 from the germline V gene are DFQATT and SNEGSKA (reference sequence). Here the CDR3 DNA reads TGCAGTGCTATCGGCCACTATCAAGAGACCCAGTACTTC. This gives the protein CSAIGHYQETQYF.

The V and J genes are TRBV7-3 and TRBJ2-1; D remains ambiguous. The CDR3 consists of 12 residues. Germline-derived CDR1 and CDR2 are SGHTA and FQGTGA. Between the trimmed V and J ends, which lost 3 bases and 5 bases, there was a span of 5 bases. The CDR3 nucleotides are TGTGCCAGCAGCTTGGGGAACAATGAGCAGTTCTTC. This codes for CASSLGNNEQFF.

The rearrangement joins TRBV6-2 or TRBV6-3 to TRBJ1-2, with D uncertain. Germline V lookup: CDR1 MNHEY, CDR2 SVGEGT. The CDR3 loop spans 13 amino acids. The ends were cut back, 2 bases at V and 3 bases at J, with 7 bases in the middle. For the CDR3, the DNA is TGTGCCAGCAGTTACGAGGGTCACTATGGCTACACCTTC. Its protein product is CASSYEGHYGYTF.